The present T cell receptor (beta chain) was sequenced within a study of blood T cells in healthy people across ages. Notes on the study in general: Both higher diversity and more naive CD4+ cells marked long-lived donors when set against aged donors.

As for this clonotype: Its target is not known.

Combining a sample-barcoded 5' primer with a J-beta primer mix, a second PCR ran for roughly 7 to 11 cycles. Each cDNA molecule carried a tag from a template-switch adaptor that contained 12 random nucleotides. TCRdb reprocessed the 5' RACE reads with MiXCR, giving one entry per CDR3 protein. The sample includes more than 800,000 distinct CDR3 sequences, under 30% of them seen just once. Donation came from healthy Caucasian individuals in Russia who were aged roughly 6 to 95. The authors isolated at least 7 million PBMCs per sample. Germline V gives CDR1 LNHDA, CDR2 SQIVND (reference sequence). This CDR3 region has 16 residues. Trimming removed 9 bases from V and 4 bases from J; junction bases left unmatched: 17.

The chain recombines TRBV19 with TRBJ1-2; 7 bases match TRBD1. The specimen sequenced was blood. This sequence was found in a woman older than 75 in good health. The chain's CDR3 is CASHSRAGGALYGYTF. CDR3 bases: TGTGCCAGCCACTCAAGGGCAGGGGGGGCCCTCTATGGCTACACCTTC.